This T cell receptor (beta chain) stems from a study of T cell changes during pregnancy in multiple sclerosis. Some clones are missing from TCRdb's copy, which holds only in-frame ones; the method was immunoSEQ multiplex PCR. The table records tens of thousands of clones, approximately 92% of them present only once. The material was CD4+ T cells from peripheral blood mononuclear cells, obtained in the third trimester of pregnancy. The sequence was obtained from a female donor in good health, enrolled as a control in a pregnancy study.

The CDR3 bases are TGTGCCTGGAGGAAAGGGGAAGGGTACGAGCAGTACTTC. It codes for CAWRKGEGYEQYF. The rearrangement links TRBV30 to TRBJ2-7; weak D call: TRBD1 (5 bases). From germline, CDR1 is GTSNPN and CDR2 SVGIG (reference sequence). The ends were cut back, 3 bases at V and 4 bases at J, with 13 bases in the middle. This CDR3 contains 13 residues.